The 13 T cell receptor beta chains below all came from one sample that was sequenced in a study of T-cell memory formation after mild COVID-19. TCRdb recomputed calls from the 5' RACE reads with MiXCR, one row per CDR3 protein. The sample has approximately 35,000 distinct CDR3 sequences, around 20% seen once. Material: PBMCs or a T cell subset sorted from them (not recorded which). Every receptor here comes from an adult who had mild COVID-19 (a few samples of this study predate the infection). Cell type and time point are not known.

This clonotype rates as medium-sized. V and J are TRBV4-3 and TRBJ2-7, with 7 bases identical to TRBD2. The CDR3 spans 14 residues. The V and J ends lost 4 bases and 2 bases, in that order; junction bases with no gene match: 5. Germline values: CDR1 LGHNA, CDR2 YSLEER. The CDR3 is CASSRTSEAYEQYF. In DNA, the CDR3 is TGCGCCAGCAGCCGAACTAGCGAGGCCTACGAGCAGTACTTC.

This clonotype was detected ten times or more. This chain connects TRBV29-1 to TRBJ1-2, with D tentatively TRBD1 (5 bases). CDR1 and CDR2 (germline): SQVTM, ANQGSEA. The CDR3 is 13 residues long. Trimming took 7 bases from V and 7 from J, leaving 19 bases between them. The CDR3 coding sequence is TGCAGCGCCCGAGCGGGAGGGGATGGTGGCTACACCTTC. Translation gives CSARAGGDGGYTF.

This clonotype showed up many times. V usage is TRBV28 and J usage is TRBJ2-3; D remains ambiguous. CDR1 and CDR2 (germline): MDHEN, SYDVKM. The CDR3 runs 16 residues. With 1 base removed from V and 0 bases from J, the gap between germline ends came to 11 bases. The CDR3 reads CASSLYVGPSTDTQYF. In nucleotides, the CDR3 is TGTGCCAGCAGTTTATACGTAGGACCTAGCACAGATACGCAGTATTTT.

This clonotype was seen repeatedly, ten times or more. The V call is TRBV5-6, the J call TRBJ1-2; perhaps TRBD1 as D (5 bases). From germline, CDR1 is SGHDT and CDR2 YYEEEE. This CDR3 has 16 residues. V lost 0 bases, J lost 8 bases, and 20 bases lay in between. The CDR3 loop is CASSLEYGPRDLGYTF. The CDR3 DNA follows: TGTGCCAGCAGCTTGGAATACGGCCCCAGGGACCTGGGCTACACCTTC. Full variable domain (remainder filled in from reference TRBV5-6 and TRBJ1-2): DAGVTQSPTHLIKTRGQQVTLRCSPKSGHDTVSWYQQALGQGPQFIFQYYEEEERQRGNFPDRFSGHQFPNYSSELNVNALLLGDSALYLCASSLEYGPRDLGYTFGSGTRLTVV.

This clonotype was observed at least ten times. The chain links TRBV23-1 to TRBJ2-7, with D tentatively TRBD1 (6 bases). TRBV23-1 is given ORF status, its function remaining uncertain. CDR3 length equals 14 residues. V lost 6 bases to trimming and J lost 2 bases, with 14 bases between them. CDR3: CASSSIGQTYEQYF. The CDR3 nucleotides are TGCGCCAGCAGCTCAATAGGACAGACCTACGAGCAGTACTTC.

The chain links TRBV2 to TRBJ2-3; the match to TRBD2 covers 7 bases. This CDR3 spans 15 amino acids. The germline CDR1 and CDR2 sequences are SNHLY and FYNNEI. Losses at the gene ends were 6 bases for V and 0 bases for J; bases not matched to a gene: 6. The CDR3 coding sequence is TGTGCCAGCAGGGTTAGCGGGTCTAGCACAGATACGCAGTATTTT. This translates into CASRVSGSSTDTQYF. Variable domain in full (rest from reference TRBV2 and TRBJ2-3): EPEVTQTPSHQVTQMGQEVILRCVPISNHLYFYWYRQILGQKVEFLVSFYNNEISEKSEIFDDQFSVERPDGSNFTLKIRSTKLEDSAMYFCASRVSGSSTDTQYFGPGTRLTVL.

This clonotype was observed many times. This sequence joins TRBV24-1 and TRBJ2-1; D remains unclear. This CDR3 spans 13 amino acids. Deletions cut 1 base from V and 12 bases from J, with 12 bases between. The germline gives CDR1 KGHDR, CDR2 SFDVKD. The CDR3 nucleotides read TGTGCCACCAGTGATTTTATGAAGGGCCGGCAGTTCTTC. As protein: CATSDFMKGRQFF.

The V and J genes are TRBV6-5 and TRBJ1-1, with D unclear. Germline lookup yields CDR1 MNHEY and CDR2 SVGAGI. CDR3 size: 16 residues. V lost 5 bases and J 4 bases, leaving 20 bases between the germline ends. The CDR3 DNA follows: TGTGCCAGCAGTCCAAACTCGGTGTTGGGCTTCACTGAAGCTTTCTTT. It translates to CASSPNSVLGFTEAFF.

This clonotype was found many times. The chain employs TRBV7-3 and TRBJ2-3; D is undetermined. In germline, CDR1 is SGHTA, CDR2 FQGTGA. This CDR3 comprises 14 residues. Trimming pared 1 base from V and 0 bases from J, leaving 5 bases between. In nucleotides, the CDR3 is TGTGCCAGCAGCTTAATGGACAGCACAGATACGCAGTATTTT. Translation: CASSLMDSTDTQYF.

This clonotype was detected ten times or more. V usage is TRBV14 and J usage is TRBJ2-7; D is unclear. Germline CDR1 SGHDN, CDR2 FVKESK. V lost 1 base to trimming and J lost 4 bases, with 5 bases between them. CDR3 size: 12 residues. The chain's CDR3 is CASSQAGYEQYF. CDR3 DNA sequence: TGTGCCAGCAGCCAAGCTGGATACGAGCAGTACTTC.

The chain carries TRBV9 and TRBJ2-1; D is possibly TRBD2 (5 bases). The CDR3 is 13 amino acids. V was clipped by 3 bases and J by 7 bases, with 11 bases between them. Germline values: CDR1 SGDLS, CDR2 YYNGEE. CDR3 sequence reads: CASSEGSGNEQFF. DNA of the CDR3: TGTGCCAGCAGCGAGGGAAGCGGTAATGAGCAGTTCTTC.

The table lists this clonotype with many counts. This rearrangement joins TRBV7-2 to TRBJ1-3; D unresolved. Between the trimmed V and J ends, which lost 6 bases and 2 bases, there was a span of 8 bases. The V gene's germline CDR1 is SGHTA and CDR2 FQGNSA. This CDR3 contains 13 residues. As DNA, the CDR3 is TGTGCCAGCAGGGGGTGGGCTGGAAACACCATATATTTT. This sequence encodes CASRGWAGNTIYF.

Many counts were recorded for this clonotype. The chain links TRBV19 to TRBJ2-2; 10 nucleotides align to TRBD2. Germline CDR1 LNHDA, CDR2 SQIVND (reference sequence). CDR3 size: 16 residues. V shed 0 bases and J 5 bases; nucleotides not matched to a gene: 3. CDR3 in amino acids: CASSIDQAGGTGELFF. The DNA for the CDR3 is TGTGCCAGTAGTATAGATCAAGCGGGAGGGACCGGGGAGCTGTTTTTT. Full variable domain (missing parts from reference TRBV19 and TRBJ2-2): DGGITQSPKYLFRKEGQNVTLSCEQNLNHDAMYWYRQDPGQGLRLIYYSQIVNDFQKGDIAEGYSVSREKKESFPLTVTSAQKNPTAFYLCASSIDQAGGTGELFFGEGSRLTVL.